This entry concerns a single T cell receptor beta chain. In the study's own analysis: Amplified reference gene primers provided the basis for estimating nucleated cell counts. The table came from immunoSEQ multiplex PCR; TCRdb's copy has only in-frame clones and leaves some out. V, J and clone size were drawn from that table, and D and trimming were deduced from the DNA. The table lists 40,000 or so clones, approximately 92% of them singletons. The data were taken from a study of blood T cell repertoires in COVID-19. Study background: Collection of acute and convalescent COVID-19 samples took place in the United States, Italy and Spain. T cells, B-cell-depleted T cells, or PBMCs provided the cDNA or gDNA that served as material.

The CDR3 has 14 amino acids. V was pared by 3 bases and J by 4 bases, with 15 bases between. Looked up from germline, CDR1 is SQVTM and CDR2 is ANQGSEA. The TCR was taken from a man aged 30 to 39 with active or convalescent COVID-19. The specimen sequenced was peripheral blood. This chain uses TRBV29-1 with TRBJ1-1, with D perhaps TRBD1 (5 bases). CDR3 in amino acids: CSVEGGALGTEAFF. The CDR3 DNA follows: TGCAGCGTTGAGGGCGGGGCACTCGGCACTGAAGCTTTCTTT.